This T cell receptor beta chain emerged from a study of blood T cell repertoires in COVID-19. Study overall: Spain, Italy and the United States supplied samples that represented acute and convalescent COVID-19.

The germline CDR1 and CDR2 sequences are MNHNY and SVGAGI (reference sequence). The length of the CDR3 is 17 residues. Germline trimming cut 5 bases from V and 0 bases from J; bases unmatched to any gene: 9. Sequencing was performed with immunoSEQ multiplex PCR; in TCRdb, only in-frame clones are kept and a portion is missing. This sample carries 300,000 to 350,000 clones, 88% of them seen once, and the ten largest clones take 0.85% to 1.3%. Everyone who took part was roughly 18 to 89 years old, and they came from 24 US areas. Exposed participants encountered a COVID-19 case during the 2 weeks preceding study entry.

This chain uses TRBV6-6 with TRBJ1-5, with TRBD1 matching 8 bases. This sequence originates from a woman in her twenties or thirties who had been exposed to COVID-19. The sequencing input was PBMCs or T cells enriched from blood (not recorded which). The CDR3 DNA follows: TGTGCCAGCAGTCCCACAGGGGGTGGGTATAGCAATCAGCCCCAGCATTTT. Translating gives CASSPTGGGYSNQPQHF.